Sequencing of this T cell receptor beta chain was carried out in a study of blood T cells in healthy people across ages. This CDR3 spans 17 amino acids. The germline CDR1 and CDR2 sequences are SGHAT and FQNNGV. Between the trimmed V and J ends, which lost 3 bases and 6 bases, there was a span of 21 bases. Together with a sample-barcoded 5' primer, a J-beta primer mix was included in a second PCR lasting about 6 to 12 cycles. TCRdb used MiXCR to reprocess the 5' RACE reads, holding one entry per CDR3 protein. In the table there are about 1.4 million distinct CDR3 sequences, roughly 59% of which are singletons.

This rearrangement joins TRBV11-2 to TRBJ2-1; possibly TRBD1 for D (5 bases). This sequence originates from a man aged 18 to 35 in good health. Sequencing was carried out using blood. CDR3 sequence reads: CASSFPGEVGPVNEQFF. DNA for the CDR3: TGTGCCAGCAGCTTTCCCGGCGAGGTGGGGCCTGTCAATGAGCAGTTCTTC.